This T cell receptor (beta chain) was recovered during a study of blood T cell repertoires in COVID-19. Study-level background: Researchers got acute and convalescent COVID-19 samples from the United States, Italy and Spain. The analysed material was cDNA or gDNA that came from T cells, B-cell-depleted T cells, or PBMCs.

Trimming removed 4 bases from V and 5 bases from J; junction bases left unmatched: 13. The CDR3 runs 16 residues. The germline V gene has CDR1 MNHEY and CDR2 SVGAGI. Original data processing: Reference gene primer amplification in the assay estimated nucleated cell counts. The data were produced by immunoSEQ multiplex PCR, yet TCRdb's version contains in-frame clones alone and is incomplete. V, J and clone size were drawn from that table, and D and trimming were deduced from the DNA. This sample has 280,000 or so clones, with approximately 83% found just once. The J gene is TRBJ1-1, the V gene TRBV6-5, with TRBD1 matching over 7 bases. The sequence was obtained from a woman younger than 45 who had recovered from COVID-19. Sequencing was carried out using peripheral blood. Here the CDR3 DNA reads TGTGCCAGCAGTTCCCCCAGGGGGTCCTGGGGGACTGAAGCTTTCTTT. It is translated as CASSSPRGSWGTEAFF.